These 5 T cell receptor beta chains came from one sample sequenced in a study of blood T cell repertoires in COVID-19. Method: immunoSEQ multiplex PCR; TCRdb's copy keeps in-frame clones and lacks some. The sample records hundreds of thousands of clones, around four fifths being singletons. The sequenced material came from peripheral blood. These receptors were collected from a woman over 75 with acute or convalescent COVID-19.

The genes are TRBV5-4 and TRBJ2-3; TRBD2 is a possible D gene (6 bases). Germline V gene sequence: CDR1 SGHNT, CDR2 YYREEE (reference sequence). Trimming pared 4 bases from V and 0 bases from J, leaving 18 bases between. This CDR3 is 17 amino acids long. CDR3: CASSPKSGGVSTDTQYF. The CDR3 DNA sequence: TGTGCCAGCAGCCCGAAATCTGGCGGGGTGAGCACAGATACGCAGTATTTT.

This clone has just a few counts. V gene TRBV6-5 combines with J gene TRBJ1-4; 8 bases agree with TRBD1. The V gene end was trimmed by 0 bases and the J gene end by 8 bases; junction bases not matched to a gene: 5. From germline, CDR1 is MNHEY and CDR2 SVGAGI. CDR3 size: 15 residues. In DNA, the CDR3 is TGTGCCAGCAGTTACTCGACAGGGGCAGGAGAAAAACTGTTTTTT. Its protein product is CASSYSTGAGEKLFF.

The chain carries TRBV19 and TRBJ1-2, with TRBD1 matching over 8 bases. The CDR3 extends over 15 amino acids. Trimming at V came to 1 base and at J to 1 base, leaving 2 bases not matched to a gene. The germline CDR1 and CDR2 sequences are LNHDA and SQIVND (reference sequence). The CDR3 here is CASSIAGTGNYGYTF. In DNA, the CDR3 is TGTGCCAGTAGTATAGCTGGGACAGGTAACTATGGCTACACCTTC.

The V call is TRBV7-2, the J call TRBJ2-1; the match to TRBD2 covers 10 bases. Germline loops: CDR1 SGHTA, CDR2 FQGNSA. This CDR3 has 15 residues. Unmatched junction bases numbered 5, after V lost 2 bases and J lost 7 bases. The CDR3 here is CASSLRLAGVNEQFF. The CDR3 nucleotides are TGTGCCAGCAGCTTAAGGCTAGCGGGGGTAAATGAGCAGTTCTTC. The whole variable domain, remainder taken from reference TRBV7-2 and TRBJ2-1, is GAGVSQSPSNKVTEKGKDVELRCDPISGHTALYWYRQSLGQGLEFLIYFQGNSAPDKSGLPSDRFSAERTGGSVSTLTIQRTQQEDSAVYLCASSLRLAGVNEQFFGPGTRLTVL.

The gene calls are TRBV12-3 or TRBV12-4 and TRBJ1-3, with 8 bases fitting TRBD1. The CDR3 length is 13 residues. V lost 6 bases and J lost 12; bases outside the gene matches: 10. CDR3: CASSRQGNSDIYF. The DNA for the CDR3 is TGTGCCAGCAGCCGACAGGGGAATTCGGACATATATTTT.